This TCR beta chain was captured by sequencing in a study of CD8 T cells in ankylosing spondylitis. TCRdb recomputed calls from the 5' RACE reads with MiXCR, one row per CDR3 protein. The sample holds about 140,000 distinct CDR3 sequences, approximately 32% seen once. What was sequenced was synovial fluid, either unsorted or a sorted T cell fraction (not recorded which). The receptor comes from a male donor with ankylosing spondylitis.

CDR3 loop: CASSFSPDRVLPSSSYEQYF. The CDR3, as DNA: TGTGCCAGCAGTTTCAGCCCGGACAGGGTGTTGCCCAGTAGCTCCTACGAGCAGTACTTC. The rearrangement links TRBV27 to TRBJ2-7; 8 positions agree with TRBD1. This CDR3 region has 20 residues. V was pared by 3 bases and J by 0 bases, with 19 bases of the junction left unmatched. Germline lookup yields CDR1 MNHEY and CDR2 SMNVEV (reference sequence).